This T cell receptor beta chain was documented in a study of T cell responses to AZD1222 COVID-19 vaccine. Study results and limitations: Baseline antibody screening turned up just a handful of seropositive AZD1222 recipients. Nearly half of spike-specific TCRs reportedly go after variant regions that carry no mutations.

With V trimmed by 1 base and J by 10 bases, 12 bases remained unmatched. Germline CDR1 is SGHTA and CDR2 is FQGNSA. The CDR3 covers 16 residues. The repertoire was sequenced with immunoSEQ multiplex PCR; TCRdb's copy has only in-frame clones and lacks some. The repertoire holds approximately 120,000 clones, with roughly 90% as singletons. A remark on this clone: Its specificity is not known.

This TCR derives from an adult in good health. The sequences come from peripheral blood, collected on day 0 of MenACWY control vaccination. The V call is TRBV7-2, the J call TRBJ1-4; 7 nucleotides line up with TRBD1. CDR3 sequence: CASSLVGTDTSGKLFF. The CDR3 DNA reads TGTGCCAGCAGCTTAGTGGGGACAGACACCTCAGGAAAACTGTTTTTT.